One sample yielded the 13 T cell receptor beta chains listed below, sequenced in a study of beta chain features in type 1 diabetes. Study-level results: A moderate, significant TCRB CDR3 shortening appeared in type 1 diabetes across four CD4+ subsets.

For these TCRs, the target antigens are not known. All of the isolated RNA was reverse transcribed, so expressed TCRB transcripts were sequenced. Sequencing was performed with immunoSEQ multiplex PCR; in TCRdb, only in-frame clones are kept and a portion is missing. Of roughly 350,000 clones detected, roughly a tenth appear once; the ten largest clones hold 0.45% to 0.65%. The sequencing sample was made of central memory CD4+ T cells from blood. The receptor set was obtained from a man under 40 with type 1 diabetes.

The CDR3 is CASTGLETYEQYF. DNA of the CDR3: TGTGCCAGCACGGGACTAGAAACCTACGAGCAGTACTTC. The rearrangement joins TRBV6-6 to TRBJ2-7, with 8 nucleotides matching TRBD2. The length of the CDR3 is 13 residues. J was trimmed by 2 bases and V by 7 bases; bases with no gene match: 4. Germline V gene lookup returns CDR1 MNHNY and CDR2 SVGAGI (reference sequence).

This clone was detected a few times. V is TRBV6-6 and J is TRBJ1-2; 9 nucleotides match TRBD1. Looked up from germline, CDR1 is MNHNY and CDR2 is SVGAGI (reference sequence). Germline trimming cut 7 bases from V and 2 bases from J; bases unmatched to any gene: 11. The CDR3 loop spans 16 amino acids. The CDR3 region is CASTPGTGILNYGYTF. The CDR3 DNA is TGTGCCAGCACCCCCGGGACAGGGATCCTGAACTATGGCTACACCTTC.

The chain employs TRBV7-3 and TRBJ2-7; 9 bases match TRBD2. The CDR3 totals 15 residues. Germline values: CDR1 SGHTA, CDR2 FQGTGA. With V trimmed by 5 bases and J by 3 bases, 8 bases remained unmatched. In nucleotides, the CDR3 is TGTGCCAGCAGCCCGGTAGCGGGAGTTGGCTACGAGCAGTACTTC. This translates into CASSPVAGVGYEQYF.

This clone was seen only a few times. This rearrangement joins TRBV4-3 to TRBJ2-3; D is undetermined. This CDR3 comprises 15 residues. Trimming pared 8 bases from V and 1 base from J, leaving 16 bases between. The V gene's germline CDR1 is LGHNA and CDR2 YSLEER. This CDR3 reads CASRGRASGTDTQYF. CDR3 in DNA: TGCGCCAGCCGTGGACGGGCGTCGGGCACAGATACGCAGTATTTT.

CDR3 nucleotide sequence: TGTGCCAGCAGCCAAGCCGGGGGTCTCTCCTACAATGAGCAGTTCTTC. It is translated as CASSQAGGLSYNEQFF. This chain joins TRBV4-2 and TRBJ2-1, with D possibly TRBD2 on 6 matching bases. Germline V gene lookup returns CDR1 LGHNA and CDR2 YNFKEQ. This CDR3 comprises 16 residues. The V end lost 1 base, the J end lost 0 bases, and 10 bases lay between the germline ends.

This chain joins TRBV7-8 and TRBJ2-1; unclear D gene. CDR3 size: 13 residues. Trimming removed 5 bases at V and 10 bases at J, with 15 bases between. Germline V gene data show CDR1 as SGHVS and CDR2 as FQNEAQ. DNA for the CDR3: TGTGCCAGCAGCCCCTATCTAACAACGGAGCAGTTCTTC. Translated: CASSPYLTTEQFF.

Many counts were recorded for this clone. The rearrangement joins TRBV2 to TRBJ1-3; D call uncertain. The germline V gene has CDR1 SNHLY and CDR2 FYNNEI. V was pared by 7 bases and J by 0 bases, with 10 bases between. This CDR3 region has 14 residues. The CDR3 nucleotides are TGTGCCAGCAAGGGAGGATACTCTGGAAACACCATATATTTT. As protein: CASKGGYSGNTIYF.

V usage is TRBV7-2 and J usage is TRBJ2-1; no firm D call. This CDR3 comprises 13 residues. CDR1 is SGHTA and CDR2 is FQGNSA in the germline V gene. V lost 1 base and J 7 bases, leaving 8 bases between the germline ends. The CDR3 loop is CASSLGVENEQFF. DNA for the CDR3: TGTGCCAGCAGCTTAGGTGTAGAGAATGAGCAGTTCTTC.

The rearrangement links TRBV18 to TRBJ2-5; no reliable D call. Germline V gene lookup returns CDR1 KGHSH and CDR2 LQKENI. The V and J ends lost 4 bases and 1 base respectively, with 7 bases between them. The CDR3 covers 13 residues. In nucleotides, the CDR3 is TGTGCCAGCTCACGAGGTTCCCAAGAGACCCAGTACTTC. Translation: CASSRGSQETQYF.

CDR3 loop: CAWRVGGAGGPRQYF. In nucleotides, the CDR3 is TGTGCCTGGAGGGTGGGGGGAGCGGGAGGGCCAAGGCAGTACTTC. This chain joins TRBV30 and TRBJ2-7; TRBD2 matches at 10 bases. CDR1 is GTSNPN and CDR2 is SVGIG in the germline V gene (reference sequence). The CDR3 is 15 residues long. Trimming took 3 bases from V and 9 from J; bases not matched to a gene: 14.

This clone was counted between two and nine times. The chain joins TRBV30 to TRBJ2-3; a possible D gene is TRBD2 (6 bases). Germline V lookup: CDR1 GTSNPN, CDR2 SVGIG (reference sequence). V was shortened by 3 bases and J by 11 bases, with 12 bases between the two germline ends. CDR3 length: 11 residues. This CDR3 reads CAWSGGGKQYF. Written as DNA, the CDR3 is TGTGCCTGGAGCGGAGGAGGGAAGCAGTATTTT.

This clone was recorded at least ten times. The junction departs from germline at one end; a sequencing error may be responsible. The same CDR3 arises from other DNA sequences in this sample as well. V gene TRBV7-9 combines with J gene TRBJ1-1; 8 nucleotides align to TRBD1. This CDR3 has 14 residues. Looked up from germline, CDR1 is SEHNR and CDR2 is FQNEAQ (reference sequence). The CDR3 DNA is TGTGCCAGCAGCCTAGCAGGGGGCAACACTGAAGCTTTCTTT. It codes for CASSLAGGNTEAFF. Combining the CDR3 with reference TRBV7-9 and TRBJ1-1 gives the whole variable domain DTGVSQNPRHKITKRGQNVTFRCDPISEHNRLYWYRQTLGQGPEFLTYFQNEAQLEKSRLLSDRFSAERPKGSFSTLEIQRTEQGDSAMYLCASSLAGGNTEAFFGQGTRLTVV.

The V and J genes are TRBV5-6 and TRBJ1-4, with D uncertain. V was shortened by 1 base and J by 8 bases, with 12 bases between the two germline ends. There are 14 residues in the CDR3. The germline V gene encodes CDR1 SGHDT and CDR2 YYEEEE. Here the CDR3 DNA reads TGTGCCAGCAGCTTGATTAGTTTTCCGGAAAAACTGTTTTTT. Protein product: CASSLISFPEKLFF.